The 11 T cell receptor beta chains below all came from one sample that was sequenced in a study of T cell changes during pregnancy in multiple sclerosis (dated by TCRdb to between 2018 and 2021). The library relied on the immunoSEQ multiplex PCR assay. This is the immuneACCESS table as TCRdb keeps it, with only in-frame sequences that have V and J called. A part of the clones is gone; compared with another copy, unresolved V genes explain less than half, and the rest is unexplained. This sample is represented by approximately 71,000 clones; roughly 92% of them were singletons. The ten biggest clones cover 1.2% of the sample. This sample comprised peripheral blood, obtained in the third trimester of pregnancy. The source of these receptors is a female donor with multiple sclerosis, enrolled in a pregnancy study.

V is TRBV11-2 and J is TRBJ2-7, with 7 bases that match TRBD1. V trimming: 6 bases; J trimming: 1 base; junction bases outside the gene matches: 9. The CDR3 is 15 amino acids. Germline lookup yields CDR1 SGHAT and CDR2 FQNNGV. CDR3 sequence: CASSSPGTVSYEQYF. CDR3 sequence (DNA): TGTGCCAGCAGTAGTCCCGGGACAGTATCCTACGAGCAGTACTTC.

V and J are TRBV6-1 and TRBJ1-2; TRBD1 agrees at 10 bases. Trimming took 6 bases from V and 7 from J; bases not matched to a gene: 2. This CDR3 has 12 residues. The germline CDR1 and CDR2 sequences are MNHNS and SASEGT. CDR3 sequence: CASSGDRGGYTF. The CDR3 DNA reads as TGTGCCAGCAGCGGGGACAGGGGTGGCTACACCTTC.

The rearrangement uses TRBV7-9 and TRBJ2-5; 12 bases fit TRBD1. J lost 4 bases, V lost 6 bases, and 6 bases had no gene match. This CDR3 comprises 15 residues. Per the germline V gene, CDR1 is SEHNR and CDR2 is FQNEAQ (reference sequence). The CDR3, as DNA: TGTGCCAGCAGTTCCGGGACAGGGGGCCGAGAGACCCAGTACTTC. Translating gives CASSSGTGGRETQYF. The full variable domain, completed using reference TRBV7-9 and TRBJ2-5, is DTGVSQNPRHKITKRGQNVTFRCDPISEHNRLYWYRQTLGQGPEFLTYFQNEAQLEKSRLLSDRFSAERPKGSFSTLEIQRTEQGDSAMYLCASSSGTGGRETQYFGPGTRLLVL.

With regard to this clone: Germline is not matched at one junction end, which may reflect a read error. This chain uses TRBV10-3 with TRBJ2-5; 8 nucleotides align to TRBD2. The CDR3 has 12 amino acids. Germline V gene sequence: CDR1 ENHRY, CDR2 SYGVKD. In DNA, the CDR3 is TGTGCCACCAGTAGCGGGGAAGAGACCCAGTACTTC. Its translation: CATSSGEETQYF.

This chain joins TRBV4-2 and TRBJ2-1; tentatively, D is TRBD2 (6 bases). The germline gives CDR1 LGHNA, CDR2 YNFKEQ. This CDR3 has 16 amino acids. V was shortened by 1 base and J by 7 bases, with 17 bases between the two germline ends. CDR3 sequence (DNA): TGTGCCAGCAGCCAAGCGGGCGTGGGGGGTAGTAATGAGCAGTTCTTC. Residues: CASSQAGVGGSNEQFF.

The chain has TRBV27 and TRBJ2-1; 8 bases align to TRBD2. The CDR3 is made up of 15 amino acids. Per germline, CDR1 MNHEY and CDR2 SMNVEV (reference sequence). V was clipped by 6 bases and J by 0 bases; unmatched bases: 4. The CDR3 DNA is TGTGCCAGCAGACTCAGCGGGAGCTCCTACAATGAGCAGTTCTTC. Encoded protein: CASRLSGSSYNEQFF.

V usage is TRBV28 and J usage is TRBJ2-7; D uncertain. The CDR3 spans 11 residues. V was clipped by 6 bases and J by 4 bases, with 7 bases between them. Germline V gene sequence: CDR1 MDHEN, CDR2 SYDVKM. CDR3 residues: CASSGIYEQYF. Written as DNA, the CDR3 is TGTGCCAGCAGCGGTATTTACGAGCAGTACTTC.

The chain carries TRBV5-4 and TRBJ2-7, with 14 bases that match TRBD2. This CDR3 spans 16 amino acids. V lost 2 bases and J lost 5; bases outside the gene matches: 6. CDR1 and CDR2 (germline): SGHNT, YYREEE (reference sequence). The CDR3, as DNA: TGTGCCAGCAGCTTAGGGACTAGCGGGAGTGTGAACGAGCAGTACTTC. Translation gives CASSLGTSGSVNEQYF. The variable domain in full, completed from reference TRBV5-4 and TRBJ2-7, reads ETGVTQSPTHLIKTRGQQVTLRCSSQSGHNTVSWYQQALGQGPQFIFQYYREEENGRGNFPPRFSGLQFPNYSSELNVNALELDDSALYLCASSLGTSGSVNEQYFGPGTRLTVT.

The chain uses TRBV27 and TRBJ2-7; 13 bases match TRBD2. The V gene end was trimmed by 2 bases and the J gene end by 7 bases; junction bases not matched to a gene: 11. Per germline, CDR1 MNHEY and CDR2 SMNVEV (reference sequence). This CDR3 is built from 17 residues. Written as DNA, the CDR3 is TGTGCCAGCAGTTTACAGGGACTAGCGGGACTTTCAGATGAGCAGTACTTC. It translates to CASSLQGLAGLSDEQYF.

This chain uses TRBV12-5 with TRBJ2-5, with D maybe TRBD2 (6 bases). This CDR3 is built from 16 residues. Trimming took 0 bases from V and 4 from J, leaving 15 bases between them. In germline, CDR1 is LGHNT, CDR2 FRNRAP. The CDR3 coding sequence is TGTGCTAGTGGTTTGGTAGCGGGTGGGATTATAGAGACCCAGTACTTC. Protein product: CASGLVAGGIIETQYF.

The chain couples TRBV4-3 to TRBJ2-1, with 14 bases that match TRBD2. The CDR3 length is 17 residues. The J segment lost 5 bases and the V segment lost 4 bases, leaving 7 bases of the junction unmatched. Germline lookup yields CDR1 LGHNA and CDR2 YSLEER. CDR3 protein: CASSRLEGLAGDNEQFF. In DNA form, the CDR3 reads TGCGCCAGCAGCCGACTTGAGGGACTAGCGGGAGACAATGAGCAGTTCTTC.